This TCR beta chain emerged from a study of CD8+CD57+ T cells in acquired aplastic anemia. As for the study in general: The study obtained an average of 3.2 ug of DNA from sorted CD4+ and CD8+ cells.

General study results and limits: Patients shared twenty-nine CD8+ CDR3 sequences with controls.

Using genomic DNA as the template, TCR beta VDJ and CDR3 profiling was carried out. TCRdb independently ran MiXCR on the reads; one entry per CDR3 protein. The sample has approximately 100,000 distinct CDR3 sequences, around 68% seen once. An expansion of CD8+CD57+ cells by flow cytometry had been shown in patients chosen for sequencing. Each of the patients presented with severe acquired aplastic anemia. At blood sampling, none of the patients had yet received therapy. Trimming cost V 3 bases and J 4 bases, with 4 bases left between them. This CDR3 contains 12 residues. The germline CDR1 and CDR2 sequences are SGDLS and YYNGEE. Note on this clonotype: Its matching antigen is unknown.

Sequencing used sorted CD4+, CD8+, or CD8+CD57+ T cells (not recorded which) from PBMCs. The clonotype originates from a human donor with aplastic anemia. The chain carries TRBV9 and TRBJ1-4; D gene uncertain. The CDR3 sequence is CASSADNEKLFF. CDR3 bases: TGTGCCAGCAGCGCTGATAATGAAAAACTGTTTTTT.